This TCR beta chain is from a study of blood T cell repertoires in COVID-19. Libraries were prepared by immunoSEQ multiplex PCR; TCRdb keeps only in-frame clonotypes and omits some of them. The repertoire consists of about 130,000 clones, with roughly four fifths occurring once and the leading ten covering more than 8.5%. The material sequenced was PBMCs or T cells enriched from blood (not recorded which). The clonotype was recovered from a man aged 45-60 years who had recovered from COVID-19.

This CDR3 is CASSIQGDGQPQHF. The DNA for the CDR3 is TGTGCCAGCAGCATACAGGGGGACGGTCAGCCCCAGCATTTT. The chain recombines TRBV7-9 with TRBJ1-5; 8 nucleotides agree with TRBD1. With 5 bases clipped from V and 6 bases from J, the junction kept 6 bases outside the gene matches. Germline-derived CDR1 and CDR2 are SEHNR and FQNEAQ (reference sequence). The CDR3 covers 14 residues.